The rows below give T cell receptor beta chains drawn from one sample of a study of CD8+ T cells in alopecia areata. Assay used: immunoSEQ multiplex PCR; TCRdb lists only in-frame clones, some missing. The sample lists 140,000 to 150,000 clones, 45% to 60% occurring once. The sample was CD8+ T cells sorted from blood, taken at week 4, from a patient treated with tofacitinib. The receptors were sampled from a human donor with alopecia areata. Each CDR3 is given with its conserved first and last residue. D genes are given only for firm matches. Clone size is given for some rows only: seen once, a few or many times, or a class if the clone is expanded.

NA,11,TRBJ1-1,TRBV30,NA,CACERTDEAFF,TGTGCCTGCGAGAGGACGGATGAAGCTTTCTTT
NA,15,TRBJ2-1,TRBV27,few,CASLPRGGEYNEQFF,TGTGCCAGTCTCCCAAGAGGGGGAGAATACAATGAGCAGTTCTTC
NA,16,TRBJ1-6,TRBV5-6,few,CASSFFTSRHNSPLHF,TGTGCCAGCAGCTTTTTTACCTCCCGCCATAATTCACCCCTCCACTTT
TRBD1,18,TRBJ2-6,TRBV7-6,NA,CASSLAREQGTGANVLTF,TGTGCCAGCAGCTTAGCCAGAGAACAGGGGACTGGGGCCAACGTCCTGACTTTC
NA,11,TRBJ2-7,TRBV25-1,NA,CASSVGNEQYF,TGTGCCAGCAGTGTGGGGAACGAGCAGTACTTC
NA,13,TRBJ2-1,TRBV25-1,few,CASSETGRNEQFF,TGTGCCAGCAGTGAAACGGGCCGCAATGAGCAGTTCTTC
NA,15,TRBJ2-1,TRBV14,NA,CASSQPGAPTGISFF,TGTGCCAGCAGCCAACCTGGGGCCCCAACAGGGATTTCGTTCTTC
NA,11,TRBJ2-2,TRBV11-2,few,CASSLTGELFF,TGTGCCAGCAGTCTCACCGGGGAGCTGTTTTTT
NA,17,TRBJ1-2,TRBV30,NA,CAWSVLETEERDYGYTF,TGTGCCTGGAGTGTACTCGAGACGGAGGAAAGAGACTATGGCTACACCTTC
TRBD1,15,TRBJ2-7,TRBV29-1,few,CSVTSPGQGRGEQYF,TGCAGCGTCACATCTCCGGGACAGGGGAGAGGCGAGCAGTACTTC
NA,13,TRBJ2-1,TRBV4-3,NA,CASRSETGHEQFF,TGCGCCAGCAGATCAGAAACAGGGCATGAGCAGTTCTTC